Listed below are T cell receptor beta chains from one sample, sequenced in a study of shared clonotypes between healthy human individuals. Sequencing was performed with immunoSEQ multiplex PCR; in TCRdb, only in-frame clones are kept and a portion is missing. The sample has about 680,000 clones, about 92% seen once. Sequenced material: naive CD8+ T cells sorted from blood. These TCRs come from a man younger than 45 in good health. Both conserved end residues are part of each CDR3. D genes are given only for firm matches.

j_call v_call d_call cdr3_nt cdr3_aa
TRBJ2-3 TRBV10-3 . TGTGCCACACTAAGGACCCCTAGCACAGATACGCAGTATTTT CATLRTPSTDTQYF
TRBJ2-1 TRBV7-8 TRBD2 TGTGCCAGCAGCTTAGAGGATTCTTGGCTCACGACTAGCGGGAGGTACAATGAGCAGTTCTTC CASSLEDSWLTTSGRYNEQFF
TRBJ2-7 TRBV18 . TGTGCCAGCTCGCGAAAGAGGGTCTACGAGCAGTACTTC CASSRKRVYEQYF
TRBJ1-5 TRBV9 . TGTGCCAGCAGCGCTACGACAGTGGCTCAGCCCCAGCATTTT CASSATTVAQPQHF
TRBJ2-1 TRBV25-1 TRBD2 TGTGCCAGCAGCGAAGAGGGATTCGGGACTAGCGATTACAATGAGCAGTTCTTC CASSEEGFGTSDYNEQFF
TRBJ1-1 TRBV19 . TGTGCCAGTAGTATAGGCGAGAACACTGAAGCTTTCTTT CASSIGENTEAFF
TRBJ2-1 TRBV28 . TGTGCCAGCAGTTCCAGGGGGGTCCCCTACAATGAGCAGTTCTTC CASSSRGVPYNEQFF
TRBJ2-1 TRBV19 . TGTGCCAGTAGTATAGAAGGGAGTAGCTCCTACAATGAGCAGTTCTTC CASSIEGSSSYNEQFF
TRBJ2-1 TRBV11-3 TRBD2 TGTGCCAGCAGCTTGAGGACTAGCGGGGACCTCAATGAGCAGTTCTTC CASSLRTSGDLNEQFF
TRBJ1-1 TRBV2 TRBD1 TGTGCCAGCAGTGAAAGGACAGGGTCGAACACTGAAGCTTTCTTT CASSERTGSNTEAFF
TRBJ2-3 TRBV25-1 TRBD1 TGTGCCAGCGGACAGGGAAGCACAGATACGCAGTATTTT CASGQGSTDTQYF
TRBJ2-7 TRBV27 . TGTGCCAGCAGTTTCGGGACCAGAGGATACGAGCAGTACTTC CASSFGTRGYEQYF
TRBJ1-5 TRBV28 . TGTGCCAGCAGTTTGTCTCAGATAGGTTTTAGCAATCAGCCCCAGCATTTT CASSLSQIGFSNQPQHF
TRBJ2-7 TRBV4-3 TRBD1 TGCGCCAGCAGCCCGGGGACAGGGGGCGGGAACGAGCAGTACTTC CASSPGTGGGNEQYF
TRBJ2-7 TRBV28 TRBD1 TGTGCCAGCAGTTGGGTCTTGGGACAGGGAGGATCCTACGAGCAGTACTTC CASSWVLGQGGSYEQYF